The 26 T cell receptor beta chains in this list originate from one sample, sequenced in a study of beta chain features in type 1 diabetes. Every isolated RNA sample was fully reverse transcribed, so sequencing captured expressed TCRB transcripts. Repertoires were generated with immunoSEQ multiplex PCR, while TCRdb's copy carries only in-frame clones and drops some. This table has a few hundred thousand clones, approximately 15% appearing once. Source material: naive CD4+ T cells from blood. The receptors stem from a young man in good health.

The CDR3 is CASSFGRFGANVLTF. In DNA, the CDR3 is TGTGCCAGCAGCTTTGGACGATTTGGGGCCAACGTCCTGACTTTC. This chain connects TRBV7-2 to TRBJ2-6; D call uncertain. The CDR3 has 15 residues. The germline V and J ends were trimmed by 3 bases and 3 bases, with 9 bases remaining between them. The V gene's germline CDR1 is SGHTA and CDR2 FQGNSA.

This clone was observed a few times. The chain combines TRBV7-3 with TRBJ1-1; possibly TRBD1 for D (6 bases). V lost 5 bases to trimming and J lost 1 base, with 11 bases between them. CDR3 length: 14 residues. The germline V gene encodes CDR1 SGHTA and CDR2 FQGTGA. This CDR3 is CASSLTGTNTEAFF. As DNA, the CDR3 is TGTGCCAGCAGCCTGACAGGAACGAACACTGAAGCTTTCTTT.

The rearrangement uses TRBV27 and TRBJ2-7, with a possible D match to TRBD1 (5 bases). This CDR3 is built from 14 residues. Trimming cost V 4 bases and J 3 bases, with 13 bases left between them. Looked up from germline, CDR1 is MNHEY and CDR2 is SMNVEV (reference sequence). This CDR3 reads CASSSKFRDYEQYF. The DNA of the CDR3 is TGTGCCAGCAGTTCCAAGTTCAGGGACTACGAGCAGTACTTC.

The rearrangement uses TRBV2 and TRBJ2-7; 7 bases agree with TRBD1. Germline CDR1 is SNHLY and CDR2 is FYNNEI. After removal of 6 bases from V and 4 bases from J, the junction contained 12 bases not matched to a gene. The CDR3 runs to 15 residues. The CDR3 nucleotides are TGTGCCAGCAGAAGGGACAGATTAAGCCCGTACGAGCAGTACTTC. Protein: CASRRDRLSPYEQYF.

This clone has just a few counts. The V gene is TRBV11-3, the J gene TRBJ2-1; 8 nucleotides agree with TRBD2. The CDR3 totals 15 residues. With V trimmed by 4 bases and J by 4 bases, 6 bases remained unmatched. CDR1 and CDR2 (germline): SGHNT, YENEEA. The CDR3 reads CASSSGTRRYNEQFF. The CDR3 bases are TGTGCCAGCAGCTCCGGGACTAGGCGTTACAATGAGCAGTTCTTC.

The J gene is TRBJ1-5, the V gene TRBV6-1; TRBD1 agrees at 9 bases. CDR3 size: 14 residues. V shed 5 bases, J shed 4 bases, and the junction held 3 bases outside the gene matches. Looked up from germline, CDR1 is MNHNS and CDR2 is SASEGT. The DNA for the CDR3 is TGTGCCAGCAGTCGTGACAGGGGGAATCAGCCCCAGCATTTT. Its protein product is CASSRDRGNQPQHF.

In this sample, this clone turned up a few times. V is TRBV5-4 and J is TRBJ1-2; 8 positions match TRBD1. Germline CDR1 and CDR2: SGHNT and YYREEE (reference sequence). With V trimmed by 4 bases and J by 5 bases, 10 bases remained unmatched. The CDR3 extends over 15 amino acids. The CDR3 here is CASSLISQGAYGYTF. The CDR3 nucleotides are TGTGCCAGCAGCCTAATTTCCCAGGGGGCTTATGGCTACACCTTC.

Only a few counts were recorded for this clone. The rearrangement uses TRBV5-4 and TRBJ2-7; 7 positions agree with TRBD2. This CDR3 is 14 amino acids long. Germline V gene data show CDR1 as SGHNT and CDR2 as YYREEE (reference sequence). V shed 5 bases, J shed 4 bases, and the junction held 9 bases outside the gene matches. The chain's CDR3 is CASSGGTNKYEQYV. The CDR3, as DNA: TGTGCCAGCAGTGGTGGGACTAACAAGTACGAGCAGTACGTC.

This sequence joins TRBV7-2 and TRBJ2-1, with a possible D match to TRBD2 (5 bases). CDR1 is SGHTA, CDR2 FQGNSA, per germline. V shed 1 base and J shed 5 bases, with 9 bases lying between them. The CDR3 has 14 residues. In nucleotides, the CDR3 is TGTGCCAGCAGCTTAGGACGGGATAACAATGAGCAGTTCTTC. This codes for CASSLGRDNNEQFF.

The chain is built from TRBV12-5 and TRBJ2-5; weak D call: TRBD1 (5 bases). CDR1 LGHNT and CDR2 FRNRAP come from the germline V gene. There are 15 residues in the CDR3. V lost 0 bases, J lost 3 bases, and 11 bases lay in between. CDR3 sequence: CASGLVQETEETQYF. The CDR3 coding sequence is TGTGCTAGTGGTTTGGTACAGGAGACTGAAGAGACCCAGTACTTC.

The chain combines TRBV29-1 with TRBJ1-2, with TRBD1 matching over 9 bases. V lost 8 bases to trimming and J lost 7 bases; unmatched junction nucleotides: 14. This CDR3 is 14 amino acids long. Germline lookup yields CDR1 SQVTM and CDR2 ANQGSEA. In DNA, the CDR3 is TGCAGCACACGACTGGGGGACAGGGCTTCTGGCTACACCTTC. Translated: CSTRLGDRASGYTF.

V and J are TRBV4-2 and TRBJ1-1; D gene uncertain. From germline, CDR1 is LGHNA and CDR2 YNFKEQ. This CDR3 has 16 amino acids. With 4 bases removed from V and 2 bases from J, the gap between germline ends came to 17 bases. CDR3 sequence: CASSPVSGSDNTEAFF. In DNA form, the CDR3 reads TGTGCCAGCAGCCCTGTGAGCGGTTCAGACAACACTGAAGCTTTCTTT.

The chain is built from TRBV18 and TRBJ2-1, with 10 bases identical to TRBD2. The CDR3 is 16 amino acids. CDR1 is KGHSH, CDR2 LQKENI, per germline. Unmatched junction bases numbered 7, after V lost 1 base and J lost 7 bases. The CDR3 loop is CASSPLSGRAGNEQFF. DNA for the CDR3: TGTGCCAGCTCACCACTAAGCGGGAGGGCGGGGAATGAGCAGTTCTTC.

Only a few counts were recorded for this clone. V and J are TRBV25-1 and TRBJ1-1; D not resolved. With 3 bases removed from V and 2 bases from J, the gap between germline ends came to 10 bases. The CDR3 has 14 amino acids. Germline CDR1 is MGHDK and CDR2 is SYGVNS. The CDR3 DNA reads TGTGCCAGCAGTGACGCGGGTTTTAACACTGAAGCTTTCTTT. Amino acids: CASSDAGFNTEAFF.

The chain carries TRBV30 and TRBJ2-3; D perhaps matches TRBD2 (6 bases). The CDR3 has 14 residues. V lost 0 bases, J lost 2 bases, and 9 bases lay in between. Germline V gene data show CDR1 as GTSNPN and CDR2 as SVGIG (reference sequence). The CDR3 is CAWSVGGTTDTQYF. CDR3 in DNA: TGTGCCTGGAGTGTCGGGGGAACCACAGATACGCAGTATTTT.

As concerns this clone: Other DNA sequences in this specimen translate into the identical CDR3. The chain is built from TRBV30 and TRBJ2-7, with D possibly TRBD2 on 5 matching bases. This CDR3 comprises 13 residues. The V end lost 0 bases, the J end lost 0 bases, and 6 bases lay between the germline ends. Germline CDR1 and CDR2: GTSNPN and SVGIG (reference sequence). DNA for the CDR3: TGTGCCTGGAGTGTAGGGAGCTCCTACGAGCAGTACGTC. As protein: CAWSVGSSYEQYV.

In its sample, this clone was seen a few times. The chain joins TRBV27 to TRBJ2-1; tentatively, D is TRBD2 (6 bases). CDR3 length: 18 amino acids. The V gene lost 4 bases and the J gene lost 4 bases, with 23 bases spanning the gap. CDR1 MNHEY and CDR2 SMNVEV come from the germline V gene (reference sequence). CDR3 DNA: TGTGCCAGCAGTTCCAGAGAACAGAGGGACTGGTCGTACAATGAGCAGTTCTTC. Its protein product is CASSSREQRDWSYNEQFF.

J is TRBJ2-3 and V is TRBV30; D ambiguous. With 2 bases removed from V and 6 bases from J, the gap between germline ends came to 6 bases. This CDR3 has 11 residues. Per the germline V gene, CDR1 is GTSNPN and CDR2 is SVGIG (reference sequence). The CDR3 DNA sequence: TGTGCCTGGAGTACTAAGGATACGCAGTATTTT. Encoded protein: CAWSTKDTQYF. Supplemented by reference TRBV30 and TRBJ2-3, the full variable domain reads SQTIHQWPATLVQPVGSPLSLECTVEGTSNPNLYWYRQAAGRGLQLLFYSVGIGQISSEVPQNLSASRPQDRQFILSSKKLLLSDSGFYLCAWSTKDTQYFGPGTRLTVL.

The chain carries TRBV2 and TRBJ2-5; D remains unclear. Germline V gene data show CDR1 as SNHLY and CDR2 as FYNNEI. There are 12 residues in the CDR3. Trimming removed 8 bases at V and 4 bases at J, with 11 bases between. The chain's CDR3 is CASCAVVETQYF. The CDR3 bases are TGTGCCAGCTGTGCAGTTGTAGAGACCCAGTACTTC.

The chain has TRBV28 and TRBJ2-1; 9 positions match TRBD2. The CDR3 runs to 15 residues. Germline CDR1 reads MDHEN; CDR2 reads SYDVKM. The V and J ends lost 11 bases and 7 bases, in that order; junction bases with no gene match: 15. CDR3 protein: CASSLLAGGPNEQFF. CDR3 nucleotides: TGTGCCTCCAGTTTATTGGCGGGAGGGCCAAATGAGCAGTTCTTC. The full variable domain, completed using reference TRBV28 and TRBJ2-1, is DVKVTQSSRYLVKRTGEKVFLECVQDMDHENMFWYRQDPGLGLRLIYFSYDVKMKEKGDIPEGYSVSREKKERFSLILESASTNQTSMYLCASSLLAGGPNEQFFGPGTRLTVL.

CDR3: CATSIMGSQPQHF. Here the CDR3 DNA reads TGTGCCACCAGCATAATGGGCTCCCAGCCCCAGCATTTT. The chain couples TRBV15 to TRBJ1-5; D remains ambiguous. V shed 4 bases and J shed 7 bases, with 11 bases lying between them. Germline-derived CDR1 and CDR2 are LNHNV and YYDKDF (reference sequence). The CDR3 extends over 13 amino acids.

The J gene is TRBJ2-5, the V gene TRBV29-1; D is undetermined. CDR3 length: 12 residues. Germline CDR1 is SQVTM and CDR2 is ANQGSEA. The germline V and J ends were trimmed by 2 bases and 5 bases, with 9 bases remaining between them. Written as DNA, the CDR3 is TGCAGCGTTGAAAAGGGTTTGGAGACCCAGTACTTC. Residues: CSVEKGLETQYF.

The chain has TRBV6-5 and TRBJ2-2; D is ambiguous. There are 14 residues in the CDR3. The germline CDR1 and CDR2 sequences are MNHEY and SVGAGI. Trimming took 6 bases from V and 3 from J, leaving 11 bases between them. Here the CDR3 DNA reads TGTGCCAGCAGCCCAGCCAGAGACACCGGGGAGCTGTTTTTT. Encoded protein: CASSPARDTGELFF.

The sample holds one count of this clone. The chain carries TRBV2 and TRBJ2-2; D unresolved. V lost 1 base to trimming and J lost 9 bases, with 6 bases between them. The CDR3 loop spans 12 amino acids. Germline lookup yields CDR1 SNHLY and CDR2 FYNNEI. CDR3 residues: CASSEETRELFF. As DNA, the CDR3 is TGTGCCAGCAGTGAAGAGACACGGGAGCTGTTTTTT.

This chain connects TRBV5-6 to TRBJ2-1; possibly TRBD1 for D (5 bases). This CDR3 spans 13 amino acids. The V end was cut by 2 bases, the J end by 8 bases, with 11 bases between. Per germline, CDR1 SGHDT and CDR2 YYEEEE. The CDR3 protein is CASSFMARDEQFF. The CDR3 nucleotides are TGTGCCAGCAGCTTCATGGCCAGGGATGAGCAGTTCTTC.

A few counts support this clone. V gene TRBV7-9 combines with J gene TRBJ2-5; D gene uncertain. Germline CDR1 is SEHNR and CDR2 is FQNEAQ (reference sequence). CDR3 size: 14 residues. V lost 0 bases and J lost 2, with 7 bases in between. The CDR3 reads CASSLAAVQETQYF. The CDR3 nucleotides are TGTGCCAGCAGCTTAGCCGCAGTACAAGAGACCCAGTACTTC. Using reference TRBV7-9 and TRBJ2-5 for the parts outside the CDR3, the full variable domain is DTGVSQNPRHKITKRGQNVTFRCDPISEHNRLYWYRQTLGQGPEFLTYFQNEAQLEKSRLLSDRFSAERPKGSFSTLEIQRTEQGDSAMYLCASSLAAVQETQYFGPGTRLLVL.